The TCR beta chain described here comes from a study of OX40 agonist ivuxolimab in advanced cancers. The overall study: Patients with prior anti-PD-1, anti-PD-L1 or anti-CTLA-4 therapy were eligible; about 40% had some.

The timepoints at which blood was sampled were baseline, cycle 4 day 1, and cycle 7 day 1. This CDR3 region has 17 residues. The trim removed 4 bases at V and 4 bases at J, leaving 14 bases unmatched. Germline CDR1 is SGDLS and CDR2 is YYNGEE. This clone is a singleton in its sample. Libraries were prepared by immunoSEQ multiplex PCR; TCRdb keeps only in-frame clonotypes and omits some of them. This repertoire shows about 76,000 clones, approximately 88% found once; its top ten account for 10% to 15%. Sample: CD4+ or CD8+ T cells sorted from blood, taken in a trial of the OX40 agonist ivuxolimab. The source is an adult with an advanced solid tumor such as melanoma, head and neck, liver or kidney cancer. The chain is built from TRBV9 and TRBJ2-3; 8 bases are a match to TRBD1. The CDR3 sequence: CASSLSGRGPFSDTQYF. DNA for the CDR3: TGTGCCAGCAGCCTTTCCGGCAGGGGGCCTTTTTCAGATACGCAGTATTTT.